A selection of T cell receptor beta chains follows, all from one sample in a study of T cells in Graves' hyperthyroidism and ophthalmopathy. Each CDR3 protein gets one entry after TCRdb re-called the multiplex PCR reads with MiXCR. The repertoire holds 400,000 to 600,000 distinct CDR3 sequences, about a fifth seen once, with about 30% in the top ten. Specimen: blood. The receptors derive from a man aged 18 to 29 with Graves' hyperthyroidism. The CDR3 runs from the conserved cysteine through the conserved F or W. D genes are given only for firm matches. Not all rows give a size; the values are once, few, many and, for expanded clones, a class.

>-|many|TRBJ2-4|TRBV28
TGTGCCAGCACCGATCGGGTGGTCACTGGCAAAAACATTCAGTACTTC
CASTDRVVTGKNIQYF
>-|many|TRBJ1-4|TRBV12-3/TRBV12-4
TGTGCCAGCTCCCTCCGGCAGGGCGAAAAACTGTTTTTT
CASSLRQGEKLFF
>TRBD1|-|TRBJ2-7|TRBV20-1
TGCAGTGCTAGAACCTCCCGGGACAGACACTCCTACGAGCAGTACTTC
CSARTSRDRHSYEQYF
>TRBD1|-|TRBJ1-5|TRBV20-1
TGCAGTGCTTCCCGGACAGGGGGTTTGGGTCAGCCCCAGCATTTT
CSASRTGGLGQPQHF
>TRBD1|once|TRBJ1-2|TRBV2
TGTGCCAGCAGCGGACAGGGGGAGAACTATGGCTACACCTTC
CASSGQGENYGYTF
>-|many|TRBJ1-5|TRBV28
TGTGCCAGCAGTTTAATAACAGGGCGAGGTCAACAGCCCCAGCATTTT
CASSLITGRGQQPQHF
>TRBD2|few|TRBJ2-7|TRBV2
TGTGCCAGCGGTGCCAGCGGGGGGTACGAGCAGTACTTC
CASGASGGYEQYF
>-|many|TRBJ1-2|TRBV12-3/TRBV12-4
TGTGCCAGCAGTGCGGGACCCGGTGGCTACACCTTC
CASSAGPGGYTF
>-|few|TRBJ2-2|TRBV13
TGTGCCAGCGGAAAGACCGCCCGACTATCCACCGGGGAGCTGTTTTTT
CASGKTARLSTGELFF
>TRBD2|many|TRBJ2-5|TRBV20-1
TGCAGTGCCCGTAGGGCTAGCGGGGCAGAGACCCAGTACTTC
CSARRASGAETQYF
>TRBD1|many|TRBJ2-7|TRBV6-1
TGTGCCAGCAGTGATTTTTTCGGGCAGGGGGAAAAAGACGAGCAGTACTTC
CASSDFFGQGEKDEQYF
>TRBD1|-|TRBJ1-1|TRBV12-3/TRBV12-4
TGTGCCAGCAGTCGGACAGGGGGCGGGATGACTGAAGCTTTCTTT
CASSRTGGGMTEAFF
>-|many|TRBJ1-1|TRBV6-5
TGTGCCAGCAGTTCCACGGGCGGGGGCACTGAAGCTTTCTTT
CASSSTGGGTEAFF
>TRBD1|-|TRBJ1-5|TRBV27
TGTGCCAGCAGTTCCCACCGACAGGGGAATCAGCCCCAGCATTTT
CASSSHRQGNQPQHF
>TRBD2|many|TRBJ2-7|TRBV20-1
TGCAGTGCTAGAGATGCCCTAGGGGAGGGCACCTACTTC
CSARDALGEGTYF
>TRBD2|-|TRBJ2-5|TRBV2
TGTGCCAGCAGTGACGTCGGTCTAGCGGGGTTCGCCCAGTACTTC
CASSDVGLAGFAQYF
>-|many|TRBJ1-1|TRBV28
TGTGCCAGCACCCCGGCGGTGAACACTGAAGCTTTCTTT
CASTPAVNTEAFF
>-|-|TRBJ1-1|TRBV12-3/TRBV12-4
TGTGCCAGCACGGCGGGAGGGCACCTGAACACTGAAGCTTTCTTT
CASTAGGHLNTEAFF
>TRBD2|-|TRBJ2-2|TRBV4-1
TGCGCCAGCAGCCCGGGAGGGGTAGGGAGCGGGAGGACCGGGGAGCTGTTTTTT
CASSPGGVGSGRTGELFF
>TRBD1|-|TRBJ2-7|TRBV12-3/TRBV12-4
TGTGCCAGCAGTCCCAGAAGACAGGGAACTGGCTACGAGCAGTACTTC
CASSPRRQGTGYEQYF
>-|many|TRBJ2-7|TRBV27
TGTGCCAGCAGTTTTGCCCTGACAGGCGGCGAGCAGTACTTC
CASSFALTGGEQYF
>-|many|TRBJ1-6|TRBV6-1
TGTGCCAGCAGCCCCATAGTTGGGCAGGCCGCTTCACCCCTCCACTTT
CASSPIVGQAASPLHF
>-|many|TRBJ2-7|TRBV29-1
TGCAGCGTTGATCCCGGGACGGATTCCTACGAGCAGTACTTC
CSVDPGTDSYEQYF
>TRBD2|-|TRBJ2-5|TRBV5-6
TGTGCCAGCAGCCGGAACGGGGACTCCCGGGGGGTTGAGACCCAGTACTTC
CASSRNGDSRGVETQYF
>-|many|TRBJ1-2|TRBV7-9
TGTGCCAGCACCGTCACCCCTGGCGGTCCCTATGGCTACACCTTC
CASTVTPGGPYGYTF
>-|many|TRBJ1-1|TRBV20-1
TGCAGTGCTAGTTCGGCAGGGGTGAACACTGAAGCTTTCTTT
CSASSAGVNTEAFF